This T cell receptor beta chain was obtained from a study of T cells in tuberculosis. About the research overall: The T cells targeted glucose monomycolate, a mycobacterial lipid, via CD1B. Study results and limitations: Shorter CDR3-alpha in active tuberculosis partly drove smaller distances. Samples were chosen by availability of cryopreserved specimens. Active tuberculosis alpha repertoires lay closer to GMM-specific TCRs than controls'.

Sequencing was performed with immunoSEQ multiplex PCR; in TCRdb, only in-frame clones are kept and a portion is missing. The sample has about 29,000 clones, almost 90% seen once. As regards this clone: Its specificity is unknown.

Looked up from germline, CDR1 is LNHDA and CDR2 is SQIVND (reference sequence). Trimming cost V 4 bases and J 3 bases, with 19 bases left between them. This CDR3 is 17 amino acids long. The specimen sequenced was PBMCs. This TCR came from a donor aged 10-29 years with latent tuberculosis or without tuberculosis infection. The V gene is TRBV19, the J gene TRBJ2-1; maybe TRBD2 (5 bases). The CDR3 DNA reads as TGTGCCAGTAGTAGCGGACTCCCGGCGGACGGCTACAATGAGCAGTTCTTC. Amino acids: CASSSGLPADGYNEQFF. The whole variable domain, filled in from reference TRBV19 and TRBJ2-1, reads DGGITQSPKYLFRKEGQNVTLSCEQNLNHDAMYWYRQDPGQGLRLIYYSQIVNDFQKGDIAEGYSVSREKKESFPLTVTSAQKNPTAFYLCASSSGLPADGYNEQFFGPGTRLTVL.